This T cell receptor beta chain was documented in a study of T-cell reconstitution after alpha-beta-depleted transplantation in children. Study observations and caveats: There were reportedly several hundred expanded graft clones from which alpha-beta T cells came about two months after transplant. Among T cells one year after transplant, newly produced cells accounted for most counts and diversity.

Germline V gives CDR1 SQVTM, CDR2 ANQGSEA. CDR3 size: 13 residues. V lost 7 bases and J 6 bases, leaving 17 bases between the germline ends. This clonotype came up many times. The target antigen is unknown. Preparation of the TCRbeta library used unique molecular identifiers. TCRdb re-derived calls from the PCR reads in MiXCR, one entry per CDR3 protein. The data contain 780,000 or so distinct CDR3 sequences, less than 20% of them seen just once; the ten biggest clones take up approximately 5%. The sample here was PBMCs, mostly from graft donor cells, taken 360 days after TCRalphabeta/CD19-depleted stem cell transplant. V usage is TRBV29-1 and J usage is TRBJ2-3; D call uncertain. The sequence came from a male patient younger than 18 who had a stem cell transplant for acute lymphoblastic leukemia, so the T cells may come from the graft donor. CDR3 DNA: TGCAGCGCCCTGAGCCCTAGGGCGGATACGCAGTATTTT. It codes for CSALSPRADTQYF.